This note documents a single T cell receptor (beta chain) sequence. Its antigen is unknown. It has no much larger one-base neighbor in the sample; base qualities were not kept. V was cut back by 9 bases and J by 13 bases, leaving a gap of 26 bases between them. CDR1 and CDR2, looked up from the germline V gene (reference sequence), are SGHNT and YYREEE. Spanning cysteine to phenylalanine, the CDR3 consists of 14 amino acids. The entry retains the CDR3 DNA only, 42 bases that are in frame from base 1. The data are from a study of tumor-infiltrating lymphocytes in primary liver carcinoma (TCRdb year 2017). The study in broad terms: The five patients, three men and two women aged 30 to 69 years, had hepatocellular carcinoma (four) or combined HCC and intrahepatic cholangiocarcinoma (one). High reproducibility was observed for the technical replicate repertoires, with mean shared-clone rates approximately 0.9 and correlation coefficients above 0.98. Agilent mRNA microarray profiling was performed on the roughly 24 tumor region samples to relate TCRbeta repertoire diversity to the local molecular phenotype. Across five regions of each liver tumor, along with adjacent normal tissue and blood, the study brought together TCRbeta repertoire sequencing, expression microarrays and whole-exome sequencing. A total of some 35 specimens from 5 patients underwent TCRbeta repertoire sequencing, comprising some 25 tumor regions, 5 adjacent noncancerous liver tissues and 5 peripheral blood samples. Roughly 3.5 to 7.5 million productive TCRbeta reads were obtained per sample, and no significant difference in read depth was found between tissue types. The tumors of the five patients were staged as T1-T3 N0M0, with maximum diameters ranging from about 4.2 to 11 cm.

Total RNA and DNA were co-extracted without cell sorting from 20-30 mg of bulk tissue using the AllPrep DNA/RNA mini kit. About five patients with histopathologically diagnosed primary liver carcinoma underwent surgical resection in China between November 2015 and March 2016. At the time of sampling, the patients were treatment-naive and had chronic HBV infection. Five spatially separated regions were sampled per tumor: superior, inferior, left-lateral and right-lateral poles, plus the tumor centre. More than 85% viable tumor cells were found by histology in every tumor sample. Fresh tumor and adjacent tissue pieces were bisected; one half was stored in RNAlater at -80°C, the other sent for histology. Here is what the overall study found, with its caveats: Only the TCR beta chain was sequenced, so true repertoire diversity is likely underestimated because unpaired alpha chains were not captured. Just about 7.5-25% of top clones turned up in all five regions of a tumor, which suggests spatial heterogeneity among tumor-infiltrating T cells. Repertoire overlap was higher between tumor regions (mean around 36%) than tumor-adjacent (approximately 17%) or tumor-blood (approximately 14%) pairs, consistent with antigen-driven expansion. With just five patients in the study, the authors point out that the findings should be validated in a larger study. The top 250 clones made up a significantly larger repertoire fraction in tumors than in blood (p = 0.039). Because the samples were bulk and unsorted, CD4+ and CD8+ T cell repertoires could not be compared.

Using a constant-region primer and ProtoScript II reverse transcriptase, TCRbeta-specific cDNA was reverse-transcribed from 400 to 550 ng total RNA. TCRbeta libraries were built with three nested multiplex PCR rounds, a slightly modified ARM-PCR procedure. Multiplex TRBV1-TRBV30 forward primers and a Cbeta reverse primer were used in the first two PCR rounds, each of which was run for around 9 cycles. Sample barcodes and Illumina adapters were added in a final 25-cycle PCR using Deep VentR polymerase. Before sequencing, amplicons between 200 and 500 bp were purified from gel using a QIAquick gel extraction kit. An Illumina HiSeq 2500 was used to sequence the TCRbeta amplicons, generating 250-bp paired-end reads. As for the original processing: Trimmomatic v0.33 was used to quality-trim the reads, and FLASH v1.2.11 was used to merge paired reads so that full CDR3 sequences could be recovered. MiGEC v1.2.1b assigned V, D and J germline segments to the rearranged TCRbeta sequences. Clonotype statistics and Shannon-Wiener diversity indices were computed with VDJtools v1.0.0. To reduce sampling bias, subsequent analyses other than the diversity analysis used only the 250 most abundant clonotypes in each sample. Through fastp at Q25 and MiXCR, TCRdb rebuilt clones from the public reads, retaining in-frame beta chains. CDR3 protein sequences are deduplicated, and each keeps its most common genes and DNA. V and J calls and clone size were set by TCRdb, not the authors. The sample records approximately 120,000 distinct CDR3 sequences, 64% of which are singletons. Jointly, the top ten make up about 8% of the sample.

The source of this sequence is a woman in her sixties or seventies with primary liver carcinoma and hepatitis B virus infection. The source material was liver tumor tissue from sampling region 3. Explained via the paper, the cell subset or site label denotes: tumor region T3, left-lateral pole. The rearranged chain carries TRBV5-4 and TRBJ2-1; the best D guess is TRBD1, with 6 bases matching. The nucleotide sequence reads TGTGCCATCAGTAAAAACAGGGATATTAGTGAACAGTTCTTC. This sequence encodes CAISKNRDISEQFF. Reference TRBV5-4 and TRBJ2-1 genes cover what lies past the CDR3, so the full variable domain is ETGVTQSPTHLIKTRGQQVTLRCSSQSGHNTVSWYQQALGQGPQFIFQYYREEENGRGNFPPRFSGLQFPNYSSELNVNALELDDSALYLCAISKNRDISEQFFGPGTRLTVL.